A selection of T cell receptor beta chains follows, all from one sample in a study of T cell responses to AZD1222 COVID-19 vaccine. This table comes from immunoSEQ multiplex PCR, and its TCRdb copy is limited to in-frame clones, with some not included. The table has over 120,000 clones, 88% seen once; the top ten hold under 5.5%. Sequencing used peripheral blood, obtained 28 days after the second dose of the MenACWY control vaccine. The receptors originated from an adult who received the MenACWY meningococcal vaccine as a control. Each CDR3 is given with its conserved first and last residue. The D gene is left open where the match is weak. The size field is filled for only some rows; it gives once, few, many or a size class.

d_gene	len	v_gene	j_gene	abundance	CDR3aa	CDR3nt
-	13	TRBV27	TRBJ1-2	-	CASRGGANYGYTF	TGTGCCAGCAGGGGCGGGGCTAACTATGGCTACACCTTC
TRBD1	13	TRBV2	TRBJ2-7	-	CASTGDRGGEQYF	TGTGCCAGCACGGGAGACAGGGGGGGCGAGCAGTACTTC
-	13	TRBV5-5	TRBJ1-4	once	CASSLGHPMGLFF	TGTGCCAGCAGCTTGGGCCACCCGATGGGACTGTTTTTT
TRBD1	15	TRBV29-1	TRBJ2-7	-	CSVEGTGASSYEQYF	TGCAGCGTTGAAGGGACAGGGGCAAGCTCCTACGAGCAGTACTTC
TRBD1	16	TRBV19	TRBJ1-4	-	CASTTGVTLPREKLFF	TGTGCCAGTACCACAGGGGTTACCCTCCCTCGTGAAAAACTGTTTTTT
TRBD1	14	TRBV30	TRBJ1-6	-	CAWTNRGGRSPLHF	TGTGCCTGGACCAACAGGGGAGGAAGATCACCCCTCCACTTT
TRBD1	14	TRBV11-2	TRBJ2-7	-	CASSPMTGSHEQYF	TGTGCCAGCAGCCCTATGACAGGGAGCCACGAGCAGTACTTC
-	16	TRBV6-2/TRBV6-3	TRBJ2-2	-	CASSLGTIANTGELFF	TGTGCCAGCAGTCTCGGGACAATCGCGAACACCGGGGAGCTGTTTTTT
TRBD1	13	TRBV19	TRBJ1-5	-	CASSAGGGQPQHF	TGTGCCAGTAGTGCAGGGGGCGGTCAGCCCCAGCATTTT
-	15	TRBV5-8	TRBJ2-5	-	CASSLKLSSQETQYF	TGTGCCAGCAGCTTAAAACTGAGCAGCCAAGAGACCCAGTACTTC
-	13	TRBV28	TRBJ2-1	once	CASYLASGNEQFF	TGTGCCAGCTATCTGGCGTCCGGCAATGAGCAGTTCTTC
TRBD2	15	TRBV5-4	TRBJ2-5	-	CASSKGTSGLETQYF	TGTGCCAGCAGCAAAGGGACTAGCGGCCTGGAGACCCAGTACTTC
-	17	TRBV15	TRBJ2-6	-	CATSRDGPATGANVLTF	TGTGCCACCAGCAGAGATGGGCCGGCAACTGGGGCCAACGTCCTGACTTTC
TRBD1	15	TRBV6-5	TRBJ1-2	-	CASSYAGTGVYGYTF	TGTGCCAGCAGTTACGCCGGGACAGGGGTCTATGGCTACACCTTC
-	15	TRBV30	TRBJ1-2	once	CAWSVRGIVVSGYTF	TGTGCCTGGAGTGTCAGGGGCATAGTAGTGAGTGGCTACACCTTC
-	15	TRBV5-5	TRBJ2-2	-	CASSLARTNTGELFF	TGTGCCAGCAGCTTGGCTCGGACCAACACCGGGGAGCTGTTTTTT
-	15	TRBV5-1	TRBJ1-2	-	CASSLGKRKNYGYTF	TGCGCCAGCAGCTTGGGGAAACGAAAGAACTATGGCTACACCTTC
TRBD1	15	TRBV28	TRBJ2-7	-	CASSGIEGQVYEQYF	TGTGCCAGCAGTGGGATAGAGGGACAGGTCTACGAGCAGTACTTC
TRBD2	14	TRBV6-5	TRBJ2-3	-	CASSPQSTSGTQYF	TGTGCCAGCAGTCCGCAATCCACTAGCGGTACGCAGTATTTT
-	13	TRBV7-2	TRBJ1-2	-	CASSLGQYYGYTF	TGTGCCAGCAGCTTAGGCCAGTACTATGGCTACACCTTC
-	13	TRBV11-2	TRBJ2-1	-	CASSLRFGGNRVF	TGTGCCAGCAGCTTGCGGTTCGGGGGTAATAGGGTCTTC
-	13	TRBV7-3	TRBJ1-1	-	CASRTGPNTEAFF	TGTGCCAGCAGAACAGGACCGAACACTGAAGCTTTCTTT
-	15	TRBV6-5	TRBJ1-4	-	CASSYSTGIGEKLFF	TGTGCCAGCAGTTACTCGACAGGTATCGGGGAAAAACTGTTTTTT
TRBD1	15	TRBV30	TRBJ2-5	-	CACSPNSDRGETQYF	TGTGCCTGCTCCCCAAACTCGGACAGGGGGGAGACCCAGTACTTC
TRBD1	16	TRBV19	TRBJ1-4	-	CASNGGTGGYREKLFF	TGTGCCAGTAATGGGGGGACAGGGGGCTATCGTGAAAAACTGTTTTTT
-	14	TRBV11-3	TRBJ2-1	-	CASSPFSVLNEQFF	TGTGCCAGCAGCCCCTTTAGCGTTTTGAATGAGCAGTTCTTC
-	15	TRBV7-2	TRBJ1-5	-	CASSSSWGRGTPQHF	TGTGCCAGCAGCTCCTCTTGGGGACGAGGCACTCCCCAGCATTTT
TRBD1	14	TRBV7-3	TRBJ1-6	-	CASSLNRGNSPLHF	TGTGCCAGCAGCTTAAACAGGGGTAATTCACCCCTCCACTTT
-	16	TRBV28	TRBJ1-2	-	CASSSNSPGRHYGYTF	TGTGCCAGCAGTTCGAACTCCCCGGGACGGCACTATGGCTACACCTTC
-	15	TRBV5-4	TRBJ2-7	-	CASSLVGGQTYEQYF	TGTGCCAGCAGCTTGGTAGGCGGACAGACCTACGAGCAGTACTTC
-	13	TRBV9	TRBJ1-1	-	CASSNYRDTEAFF	TGTGCCAGCAGCAATTACAGGGACACTGAAGCTTTCTTT
TRBD2	15	TRBV11-3	TRBJ2-7	-	CASSWTSGRRGEQYF	TGTGCCAGCAGCTGGACTAGCGGGAGGCGAGGAGAGCAGTACTTC
TRBD1	17	TRBV4-3	TRBJ2-5	few	CASSQAWRDRGGETQYF	TGCGCCAGCAGCCAAGCCTGGAGGGACAGGGGGGGAGAGACCCAGTACTTC
TRBD1	13	TRBV7-2	TRBJ1-1	-	CASSWGQGTEAFF	TGTGCCAGCAGCTGGGGACAGGGGACTGAAGCTTTCTTT
-	14	TRBV15	TRBJ2-7	-	CATSTEIGPYEQYF	TGTGCCACCAGCACCGAGATTGGACCCTACGAGCAGTACTTC
TRBD1	14	TRBV3-1/TRBV3-2	TRBJ1-2	-	CASTTMGQWYDYTF	TGTGCCAGCACCACAATGGGACAGTGGTACGACTACACCTTC
TRBD1	15	TRBV5-4	TRBJ1-2	once	CASSQDRLGRYGYTF	TGTGCCAGCAGCCAGGACAGGCTGGGGAGATATGGCTACACCTTC
-	14	TRBV24-1	TRBJ2-2	few	CATSVSQGTGELFF	TGTGCCACCAGTGTAAGCCAAGGCACCGGGGAGCTGTTTTTT
-	13	TRBV15	TRBJ1-5	once	CATSRVTNQPQHF	TGTGCCACCAGCAGAGTTACGAATCAGCCCCAGCATTTT
-	15	TRBV9	TRBJ1-6	-	CASSVYDSYNSPLHF	TGTGCCAGCAGCGTTTATGACTCCTATAATTCACCCCTCCACTTT
-	14	TRBV27	TRBJ2-2	-	CASRKTGLTGELFF	TGTGCCAGCAGAAAAACAGGGCTCACCGGGGAGCTGTTTTTT
TRBD2	19	TRBV9	TRBJ2-5	-	CASSPSRATGTSGSKTQYF	TGTGCCAGCAGCCCGAGTAGGGCCACCGGGACTAGCGGCTCCAAGACCCAGTACTTC
-	16	TRBV29-1	TRBJ1-1	-	CSAEGPTVADVAEAFF	TGCAGCGCCGAAGGTCCCACAGTCGCAGATGTGGCTGAAGCTTTCTTT
-	14	TRBV4-3	TRBJ1-1	-	CASSQEDGGTEAFF	TGCGCCAGCAGCCAGGAAGACGGGGGCACTGAAGCTTTCTTT
TRBD1	15	TRBV5-6	TRBJ1-1	-	CASSPDRGLNTEAFF	TGTGCCAGCAGCCCGGACAGGGGGCTTAACACTGAAGCTTTCTTT
-	13	TRBV3-1/TRBV3-2	TRBJ1-2	-	CASSQEQVYGYTF	TGTGCCAGCAGCCAAGAACAGGTCTATGGCTACACCTTC
-	14	TRBV4-2	TRBJ1-1	-	CASSQGSGNTEAFF	TGTGCCAGCAGCCAAGGGAGCGGTAACACTGAAGCTTTCTTT
TRBD2	16	TRBV27	TRBJ2-3	-	CASSQGTSGSTDTQYF	TGTGCCAGCAGTCAAGGGACTAGCGGGAGCACAGATACGCAGTATTTT